This T cell receptor beta chain was captured by sequencing in a study of monozygotic twins with inflammatory bowel disease. General study results and limits: Patients received differing immunosuppressive treatments, which may have added variability to their repertoires.

This CDR3 region has 14 residues. Germline CDR1 reads SGHRS; CDR2 reads YFSETQ. Whole blood without T cell sorting served as the source of isolated total RNA. TCRalpha along with TCRbeta cDNA was subjected to two nested PCRs lasting roughly 16 and 10 cycles. Using the 5' RACE reads, TCRdb records one entry per CDR3 protein without DNA. The table gives about 350,000 distinct CDR3 sequences; the top ten clones make up 2% to 2.5% of it. In the case of this clonotype: The antigen is unknown.

The chain combines TRBV5-1 with TRBJ2-7; TCRdb outputs TRBD1, but without DNA this stays unchecked. The sequence was collected from a human donor with ulcerative colitis or Crohn's disease, or a healthy co-twin of an affected twin (not recorded which). Sequenced sample: blood. The CDR3 loop reads CASSLSGGTYEQYF.